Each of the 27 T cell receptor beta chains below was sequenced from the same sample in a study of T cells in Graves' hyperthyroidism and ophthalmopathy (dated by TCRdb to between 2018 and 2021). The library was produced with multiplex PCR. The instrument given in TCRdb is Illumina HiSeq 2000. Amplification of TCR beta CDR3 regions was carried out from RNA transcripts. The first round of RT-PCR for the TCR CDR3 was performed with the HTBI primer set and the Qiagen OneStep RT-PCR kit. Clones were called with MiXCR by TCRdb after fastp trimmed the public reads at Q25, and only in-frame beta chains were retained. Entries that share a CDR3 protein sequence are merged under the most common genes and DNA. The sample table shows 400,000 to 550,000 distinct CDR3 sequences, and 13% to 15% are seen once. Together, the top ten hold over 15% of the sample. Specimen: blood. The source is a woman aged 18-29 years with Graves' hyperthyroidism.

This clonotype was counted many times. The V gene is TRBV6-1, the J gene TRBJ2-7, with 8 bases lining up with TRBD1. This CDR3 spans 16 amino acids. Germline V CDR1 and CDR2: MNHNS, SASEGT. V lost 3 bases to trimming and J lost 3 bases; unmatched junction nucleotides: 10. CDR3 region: CASSDRRQGRNYEQYF. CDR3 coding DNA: TGTGCCAGCAGTGATCGACGACAGGGGAGAAACTACGAGCAGTACTTC.

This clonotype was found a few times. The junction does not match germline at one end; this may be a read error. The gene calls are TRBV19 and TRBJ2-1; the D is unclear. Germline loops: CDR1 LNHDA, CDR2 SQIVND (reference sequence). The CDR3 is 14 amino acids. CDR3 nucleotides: TGTGCCAGTAGTATGCGGCCCTCCGACAATGAGCAGTTCTTC. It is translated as CASSMRPSDNEQFF.

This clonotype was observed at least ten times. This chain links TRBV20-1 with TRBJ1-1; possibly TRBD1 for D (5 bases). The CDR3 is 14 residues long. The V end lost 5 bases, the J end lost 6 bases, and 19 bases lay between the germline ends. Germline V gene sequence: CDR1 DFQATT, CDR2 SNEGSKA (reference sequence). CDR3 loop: CSASLSYGGSEAFF. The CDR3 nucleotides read TGCAGTGCTTCCCTAAGTTACGGGGGTTCTGAAGCTTTCTTT.

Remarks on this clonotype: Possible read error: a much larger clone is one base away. Written as DNA, the CDR3 is TGTGCCAGCGCTTCCATGACGATTAATGAAAAACTGTTTTTT. Protein: CASASMTINEKLFF. The chain is built from TRBV6-2 or TRBV6-3 and TRBJ1-4; unclear D gene. Trimming removed 8 bases from V and 4 bases from J, with 14 bases in between. The CDR3 runs 14 residues. From germline, CDR1 is MNHEY and CDR2 SVGEGT.

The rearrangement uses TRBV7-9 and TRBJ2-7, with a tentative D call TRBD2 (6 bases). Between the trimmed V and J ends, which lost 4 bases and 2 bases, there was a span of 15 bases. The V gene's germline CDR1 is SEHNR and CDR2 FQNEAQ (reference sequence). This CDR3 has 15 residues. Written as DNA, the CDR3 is TGTGCCAGCAGCTCCGACGGGGGACCCCCCTACGAGCAGTACTTC. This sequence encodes CASSSDGGPPYEQYF.

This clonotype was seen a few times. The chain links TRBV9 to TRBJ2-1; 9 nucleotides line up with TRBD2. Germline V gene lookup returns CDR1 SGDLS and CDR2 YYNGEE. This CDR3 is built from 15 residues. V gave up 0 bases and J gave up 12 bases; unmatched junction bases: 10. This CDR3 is CASSVAASGDFGQFF. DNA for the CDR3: TGTGCCAGCAGCGTAGCGGCTAGCGGGGACTTTGGGCAGTTCTTC.

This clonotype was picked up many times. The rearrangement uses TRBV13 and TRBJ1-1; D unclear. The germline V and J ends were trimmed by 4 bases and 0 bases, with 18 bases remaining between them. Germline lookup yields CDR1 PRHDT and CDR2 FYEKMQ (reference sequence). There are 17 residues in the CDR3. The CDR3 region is CASSSTHTPALNTEAFF. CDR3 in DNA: TGTGCCAGCAGCTCCACCCACACACCGGCTTTGAACACTGAAGCTTTCTTT.

The CDR3 loop reads CASSLLAGLTDTQYF. The CDR3 DNA follows: TGTGCCAGCAGCCTACTAGCGGGTCTGACAGATACGCAGTATTTT. The chain links TRBV12-3 or TRBV12-4 to TRBJ2-3; TRBD2 matches at 9 bases. The CDR3 length is 15 residues. V was pared by 6 bases and J by 3 bases, with 7 bases of the junction left unmatched.

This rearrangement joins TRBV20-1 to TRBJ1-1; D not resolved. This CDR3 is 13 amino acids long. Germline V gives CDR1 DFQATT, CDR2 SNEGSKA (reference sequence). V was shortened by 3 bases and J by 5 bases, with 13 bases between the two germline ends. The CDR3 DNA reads TGCAGTGCTAGGGGTGGAAAGCTTACTGAAGCTTTCTTT. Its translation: CSARGGKLTEAFF.

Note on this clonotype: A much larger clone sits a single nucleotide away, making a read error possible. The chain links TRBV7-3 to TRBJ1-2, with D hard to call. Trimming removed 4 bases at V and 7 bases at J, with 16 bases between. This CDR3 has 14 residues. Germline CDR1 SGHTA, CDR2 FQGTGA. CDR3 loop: CASSSPPGVGGYTF. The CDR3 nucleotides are TGTGCCAGCAGCTCCCCCCCTGGGGTTGGTGGCTACACCTTC.

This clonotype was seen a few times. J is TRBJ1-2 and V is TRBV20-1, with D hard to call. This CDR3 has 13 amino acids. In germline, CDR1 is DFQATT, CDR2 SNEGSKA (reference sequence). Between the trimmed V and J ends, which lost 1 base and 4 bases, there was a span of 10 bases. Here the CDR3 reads CSARVEHLYGYTF. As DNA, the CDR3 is TGCAGTGCTAGAGTAGAACATCTCTATGGCTACACCTTC.

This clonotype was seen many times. CDR3 in amino acids: CASSTGTSGSYNEQFF. The CDR3 DNA sequence: TGTGCCAGCAGTACCGGGACTAGCGGGTCCTACAATGAGCAGTTCTTC. The rearrangement links TRBV12-3 or TRBV12-4 to TRBJ2-1, with TRBD2 identical over 12 bases. Germline trimming cut 5 bases from V and 1 base from J; bases unmatched to any gene: 3. The CDR3 runs 16 residues.

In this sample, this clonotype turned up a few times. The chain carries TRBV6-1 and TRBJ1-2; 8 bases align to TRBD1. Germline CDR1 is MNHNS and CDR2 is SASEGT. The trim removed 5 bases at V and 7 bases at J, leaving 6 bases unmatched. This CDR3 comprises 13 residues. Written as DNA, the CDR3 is TGTGCCAGCAGTTCCGCAGGGGGCGCTGGCTACACCTTC. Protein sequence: CASSSAGGAGYTF.

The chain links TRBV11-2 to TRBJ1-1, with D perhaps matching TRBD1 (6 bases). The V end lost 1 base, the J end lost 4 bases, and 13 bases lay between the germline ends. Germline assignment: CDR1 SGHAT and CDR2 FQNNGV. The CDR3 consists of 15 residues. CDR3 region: CASSLVLGASTEAFF. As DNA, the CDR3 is TGTGCCAGCAGCTTAGTTTTGGGGGCGAGCACTGAAGCTTTCTTT.

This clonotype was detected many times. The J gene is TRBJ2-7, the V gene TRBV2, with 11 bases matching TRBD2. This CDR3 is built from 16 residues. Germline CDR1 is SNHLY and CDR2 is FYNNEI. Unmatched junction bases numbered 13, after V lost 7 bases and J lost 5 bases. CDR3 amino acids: CASTGTSGPQGDEQYF. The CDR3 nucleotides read TGTGCCAGCACCGGGACTAGCGGACCCCAGGGGGACGAGCAGTACTTC.

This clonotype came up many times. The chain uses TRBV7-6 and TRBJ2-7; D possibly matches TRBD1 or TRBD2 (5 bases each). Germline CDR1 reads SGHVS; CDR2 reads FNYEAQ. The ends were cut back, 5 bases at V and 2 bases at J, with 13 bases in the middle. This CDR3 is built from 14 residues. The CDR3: CASSLSPGPYEQYV. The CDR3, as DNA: TGTGCCAGCAGCCTATCTCCGGGGCCCTACGAGCAGTACGTC.

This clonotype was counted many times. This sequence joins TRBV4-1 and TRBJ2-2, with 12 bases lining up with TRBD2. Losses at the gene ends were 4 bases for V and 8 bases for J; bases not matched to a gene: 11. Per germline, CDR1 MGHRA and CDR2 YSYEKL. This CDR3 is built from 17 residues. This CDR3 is CASSPPKASGRGGELFF. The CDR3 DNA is TGCGCCAGCAGCCCCCCTAAGGCTAGCGGGAGGGGTGGGGAGCTGTTTTTT.

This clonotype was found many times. The CDR3 sequence: CASSESLGETQYF. CDR3 DNA: TGCGCCAGCAGTGAGTCTCTAGGGGAGACCCAGTACTTC. The chain combines TRBV10-2 with TRBJ2-5; D is ambiguous. CDR3 length equals 13 residues. Germline CDR1 and CDR2: WSHSY and SAAADI. V lost 0 bases, J lost 5 bases, and 7 bases lay in between.

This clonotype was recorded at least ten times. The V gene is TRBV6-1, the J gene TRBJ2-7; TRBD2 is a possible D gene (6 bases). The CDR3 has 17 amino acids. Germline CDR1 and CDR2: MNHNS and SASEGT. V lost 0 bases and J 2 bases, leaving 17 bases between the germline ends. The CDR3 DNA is TGTGCCAGCAGTGAAGCTGTTAGACGGGAGAGGCCCTACGAGCAGTACGTC. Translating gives CASSEAVRRERPYEQYV.

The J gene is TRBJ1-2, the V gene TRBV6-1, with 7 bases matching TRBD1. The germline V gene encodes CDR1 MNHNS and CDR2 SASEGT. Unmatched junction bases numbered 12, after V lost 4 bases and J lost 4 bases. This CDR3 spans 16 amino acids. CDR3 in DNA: TGTGCCAGCAGTGTCGACAGGGTAGCACTGGTCTATGGCTACACCTTC. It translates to CASSVDRVALVYGYTF.

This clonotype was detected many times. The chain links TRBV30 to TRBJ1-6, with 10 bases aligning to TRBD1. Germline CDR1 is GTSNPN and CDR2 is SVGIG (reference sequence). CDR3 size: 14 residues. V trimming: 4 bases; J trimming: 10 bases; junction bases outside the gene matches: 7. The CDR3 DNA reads TGTGCCTGGAACAGACAGGGGGCAGGGTCACCCCTCCACTTT. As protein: CAWNRQGAGSPLHF.

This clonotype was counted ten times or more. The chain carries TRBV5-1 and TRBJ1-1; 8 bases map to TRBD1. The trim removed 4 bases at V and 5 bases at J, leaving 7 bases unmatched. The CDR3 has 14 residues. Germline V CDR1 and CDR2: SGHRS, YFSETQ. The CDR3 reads CASSPMTGETEAFF. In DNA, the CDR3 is TGCGCCAGCAGCCCCATGACAGGGGAGACTGAAGCTTTCTTT.

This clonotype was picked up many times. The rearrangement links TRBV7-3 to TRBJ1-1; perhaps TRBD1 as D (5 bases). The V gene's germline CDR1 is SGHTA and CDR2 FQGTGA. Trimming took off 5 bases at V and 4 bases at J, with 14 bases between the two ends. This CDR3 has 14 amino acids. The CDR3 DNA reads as TGTGCCAGCAGCGCTAACCCTGGGGGCACTGAAGCTTTCTTT. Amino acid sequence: CASSANPGGTEAFF.

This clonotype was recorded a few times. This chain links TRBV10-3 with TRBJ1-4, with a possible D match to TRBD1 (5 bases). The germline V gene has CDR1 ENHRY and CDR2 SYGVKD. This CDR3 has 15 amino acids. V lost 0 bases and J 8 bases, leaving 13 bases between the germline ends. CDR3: CAISESLGGREKLFF. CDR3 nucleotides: TGTGCCATCAGTGAGTCGCTCGGGGGTAGGGAAAAACTGTTTTTT.

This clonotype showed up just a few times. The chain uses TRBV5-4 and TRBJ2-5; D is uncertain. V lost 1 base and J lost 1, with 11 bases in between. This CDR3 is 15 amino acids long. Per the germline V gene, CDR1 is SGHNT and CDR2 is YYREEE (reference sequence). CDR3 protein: CASSLYGEFQETQYF. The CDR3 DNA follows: TGTGCCAGCAGCTTGTATGGGGAATTCCAAGAGACCCAGTACTTC.

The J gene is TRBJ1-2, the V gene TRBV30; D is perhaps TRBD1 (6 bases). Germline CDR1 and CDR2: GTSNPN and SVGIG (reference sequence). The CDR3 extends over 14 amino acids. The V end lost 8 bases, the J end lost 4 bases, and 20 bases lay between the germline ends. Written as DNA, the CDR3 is TGTGCCGGGGACCTGGGGGCGGAGGGCTATGGCTACACCTTC. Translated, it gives CAGDLGAEGYGYTF.

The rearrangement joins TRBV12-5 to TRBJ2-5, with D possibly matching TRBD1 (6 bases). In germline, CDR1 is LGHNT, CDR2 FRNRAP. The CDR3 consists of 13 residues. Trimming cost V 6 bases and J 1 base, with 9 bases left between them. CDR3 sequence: CASGKTGQETQYF. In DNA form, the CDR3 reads TGTGCTAGTGGGAAGACAGGCCAAGAGACCCAGTACTTC.